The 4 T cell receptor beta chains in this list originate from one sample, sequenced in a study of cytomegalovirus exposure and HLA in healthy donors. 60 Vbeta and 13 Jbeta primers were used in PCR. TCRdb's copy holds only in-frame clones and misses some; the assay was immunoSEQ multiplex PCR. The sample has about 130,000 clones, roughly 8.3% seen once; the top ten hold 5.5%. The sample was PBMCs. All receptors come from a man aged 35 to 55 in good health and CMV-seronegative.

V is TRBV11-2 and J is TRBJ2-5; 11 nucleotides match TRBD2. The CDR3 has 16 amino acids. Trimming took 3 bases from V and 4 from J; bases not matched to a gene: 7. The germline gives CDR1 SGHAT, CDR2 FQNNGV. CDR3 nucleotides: TGTGCCAGCAGCTTTCTAGCGGGGGGACTAGGAGAGACCCAGTACTTC. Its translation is CASSFLAGGLGETQYF.

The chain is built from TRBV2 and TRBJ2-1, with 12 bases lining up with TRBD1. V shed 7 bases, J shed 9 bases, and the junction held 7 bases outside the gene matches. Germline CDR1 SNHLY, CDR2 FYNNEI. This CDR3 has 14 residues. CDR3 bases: TGTGCCAGCATCCCGGGACAGGGGGCGACTGAGCAGTTCTTC. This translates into CASIPGQGATEQFF.

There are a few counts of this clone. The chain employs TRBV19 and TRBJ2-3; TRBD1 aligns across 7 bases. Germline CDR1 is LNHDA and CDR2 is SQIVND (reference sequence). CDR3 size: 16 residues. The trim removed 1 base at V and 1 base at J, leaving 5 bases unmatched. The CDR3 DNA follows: TGTGCCAGTAGTATAGGACAGGGTGGAGGCACAGATACGCAGTATTTT. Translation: CASSIGQGGGTDTQYF.

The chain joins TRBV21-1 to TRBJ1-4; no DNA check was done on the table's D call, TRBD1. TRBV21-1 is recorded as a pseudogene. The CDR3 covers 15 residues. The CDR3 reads CASSKGQGANEKLFF. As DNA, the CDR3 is TGTGCCAGCAGCAAGGGCCAAGGGGCTAATGAAAAACTGTTTTTT.